This entry lists 27 T cell receptor beta chains sequenced from one sample in a study of blood T cell repertoires in COVID-19. Profiled with immunoSEQ multiplex PCR; TCRdb holds only in-frame clones, not every one. The table includes some 150,000 clones, about 90% detected once. Sequencing used peripheral blood. The receptors derive from a man between 50 and 59 years old who had recovered from COVID-19.

This chain joins TRBV5-6 and TRBJ1-6; D might be TRBD1 (6 bases). Germline V gives CDR1 SGHDT, CDR2 YYEEEE. Trimming took off 5 bases at V and 6 bases at J, with 18 bases between the two ends. There are 16 residues in the CDR3. The CDR3 region is CASSPRSTGSNSPLHF. Written as DNA, the CDR3 is TGTGCCAGCAGTCCTAGATCCACAGGGTCTAATTCACCCCTCCACTTT.

This rearrangement joins TRBV5-1 to TRBJ1-1; 7 nucleotides agree with TRBD1. The CDR3 runs 15 residues. Per the germline V gene, CDR1 is SGHRS and CDR2 is YFSETQ. With 4 bases clipped from V and 3 bases from J, the junction kept 9 bases outside the gene matches. CDR3 sequence: CASSPGQLIDTEAFF. Written as DNA, the CDR3 is TGCGCCAGCAGCCCGGGACAGCTAATAGACACTGAAGCTTTCTTT. Filled out from reference TRBV5-1 and TRBJ1-1, the complete variable domain reads KAGVTQTPRYLIKTRGQQVTLSCSPISGHRSVSWYQQTPGQGLQFLFEYFSETQRNKGNFPGRFSGRQFSNSRSEMNVSTLELGDSALYLCASSPGQLIDTEAFFGQGTRLTVV.

This clone was recorded a few times. V is TRBV19 and J is TRBJ2-1, with 9 bases fitting TRBD1. From germline, CDR1 is LNHDA and CDR2 SQIVND (reference sequence). Germline trimming cut 7 bases from V and 5 bases from J; bases unmatched to any gene: 15. The CDR3 runs to 17 residues. Here the CDR3 reads CASTKYPPGQGNNEQFF. In DNA, the CDR3 is TGTGCCAGTACCAAGTATCCCCCGGGACAGGGTAACAATGAGCAGTTCTTC.

V usage is TRBV7-9 and J usage is TRBJ2-5, with a tentative D call TRBD1 (5 bases). Germline values: CDR1 SEHNR, CDR2 FQNEAQ (reference sequence). The CDR3 extends over 14 amino acids. The V end lost 1 base, the J end lost 5 bases, and 11 bases lay between the germline ends. The chain's CDR3 is CASSLVGQLETQYF. The CDR3 nucleotides are TGTGCCAGCAGCTTAGTTGGACAACTGGAGACCCAGTACTTC.

The chain recombines TRBV19 with TRBJ1-2, with 8 bases aligning to TRBD1. CDR3 length equals 15 residues. Losses at the gene ends were 5 bases for V and 0 bases for J; bases not matched to a gene: 5. In germline, CDR1 is LNHDA, CDR2 SQIVND (reference sequence). The chain's CDR3 is CASSAKQGANYGYTF. DNA of the CDR3: TGTGCCAGTAGTGCCAAACAGGGGGCTAACTATGGCTACACCTTC.

The chain recombines TRBV15 with TRBJ2-1; 8 bases match TRBD2. This CDR3 has 15 amino acids. Trimming removed 1 base from V and 4 bases from J; junction bases left unmatched: 3. Germline V gene data show CDR1 as LNHNV and CDR2 as YYDKDF (reference sequence). The CDR3 sequence is CATSRVSGDYNEQFF. In DNA, the CDR3 is TGTGCCACCAGCAGAGTTAGCGGGGATTACAATGAGCAGTTCTTC.

The CDR3 coding sequence is TGTGCCAGCAGCTTAGGTGGACTTTCCTACGAGCAGTACTTC. The encoded protein is CASSLGGLSYEQYF. V gene TRBV7-9 combines with J gene TRBJ2-7, with D tentatively TRBD2 (5 bases). Germline loops: CDR1 SEHNR, CDR2 FQNEAQ (reference sequence). This CDR3 has 14 amino acids. With 1 base removed from V and 1 base from J, the gap between germline ends came to 8 bases. Together with reference TRBV7-9 and TRBJ2-7, the CDR3 gives the full variable domain: DTGVSQNPRHKITKRGQNVTFRCDPISEHNRLYWYRQTLGQGPEFLTYFQNEAQLEKSRLLSDRFSAERPKGSFSTLEIQRTEQGDSAMYLCASSLGGLSYEQYFGPGTRLTVT.

The V gene is TRBV5-5, the J gene TRBJ1-4; tentatively, D is TRBD1 (5 bases). This CDR3 region has 14 residues. Germline-derived CDR1 and CDR2 are SGHKS and YYEKEE (reference sequence). V dropped 4 bases and J dropped 7 bases, with 14 bases sitting between them. This chain's CDR3 is CASSRRDQAEKLFF. The CDR3, as DNA: TGTGCCAGCAGCCGCAGGGATCAAGCTGAAAAACTGTTTTTT.

The chain couples TRBV2 to TRBJ2-5, with TRBD1 identical over 7 bases. J lost 2 bases, V lost 6 bases, and 12 bases had no gene match. This CDR3 is built from 16 residues. CDR1 is SNHLY and CDR2 is FYNNEI in the germline V gene. CDR3 amino acids: CASRPGTATRQETQYF. The CDR3 coding sequence is TGTGCCAGCAGGCCCGGGACAGCGACCCGACAAGAGACCCAGTACTTC. Variable domain in full (rest from reference TRBV2 and TRBJ2-5): EPEVTQTPSHQVTQMGQEVILRCVPISNHLYFYWYRQILGQKVEFLVSFYNNEISEKSEIFDDQFSVERPDGSNFTLKIRSTKLEDSAMYFCASRPGTATRQETQYFGPGTRLLVL.

This rearrangement joins TRBV6-1 to TRBJ1-5, with a tentative D call TRBD1 (5 bases). V was clipped by 3 bases and J by 0 bases, with 9 bases between them. The CDR3 has 15 amino acids. Germline CDR1 reads MNHNS; CDR2 reads SASEGT. Here the CDR3 reads CASSEGQVSNQPQHF. CDR3 nucleotides: TGTGCCAGCAGTGAGGGGCAGGTTAGCAATCAGCCCCAGCATTTT.

V and J are TRBV6-5 and TRBJ1-5; TRBD1 might be the D (5 bases). V lost 6 bases and J 0 bases, leaving 12 bases between the germline ends. CDR3 length: 15 residues. Germline V gene sequence: CDR1 MNHEY, CDR2 SVGAGI. Written as DNA, the CDR3 is TGTGCCAGCAGCCTGGGGGGGGATAGCAATCAGCCCCAGCATTTT. Translation: CASSLGGDSNQPQHF.

The chain has TRBV5-4 and TRBJ1-4; maybe TRBD1 (6 bases). Trimming removed 0 bases at V and 3 bases at J, with 6 bases between. The CDR3 spans 14 residues. Germline assignment: CDR1 SGHNT and CDR2 YYREEE (reference sequence). CDR3 in DNA: TGTGCCAGCAGCTTGGGGACAGCTAATGAAAAACTGTTTTTT. Amino acid sequence: CASSLGTANEKLFF.

The V call is TRBV3-1 (or the pseudogene TRBV3-2), the J call TRBJ2-4; 12 nucleotides match TRBD2. V gave up 4 bases and J gave up 1 base; unmatched junction bases: 11. The germline V gene has CDR1 LGHDT and CDR2 YNNKEL (reference sequence). This CDR3 has 19 amino acids. The CDR3 sequence is CASSPKISGLAGAKNIQYF. In nucleotides, the CDR3 is TGTGCCAGCAGCCCGAAAATCTCCGGACTAGCGGGGGCCAAAAACATTCAGTACTTC.

This rearrangement joins TRBV20-1 to TRBJ1-4; D is ambiguous. CDR3 length equals 11 residues. Germline V gene lookup returns CDR1 DFQATT and CDR2 SNEGSKA (reference sequence). V was cut by 4 bases and J by 4 bases, with 4 bases left in between. DNA of the CDR3: TGCAGTGCTATCGTTAATGAAAAACTGTTTTTT. It codes for CSAIVNEKLFF.

V and J are TRBV9 and TRBJ2-2; the match to TRBD2 covers 8 bases. Germline CDR1 and CDR2: SGDLS and YYNGEE. The CDR3 length is 16 residues. J gave up 0 bases and V 4 bases, and 5 bases lay outside the gene matches. The CDR3 DNA sequence: TGTGCCAGCAGCCTAGGGCGGGGGGCGAACACCGGGGAGCTGTTTTTT. Protein product: CASSLGRGANTGELFF.

In DNA, the CDR3 is TGTGCCAGCAGCTTAGTAGTTGTCAGGGGGAGGAACACTGAAGCTTTCTTT. Translation: CASSLVVVRGRNTEAFF. The genes are TRBV11-3 and TRBJ1-1, with TRBD1 identical over 7 bases. This CDR3 has 17 amino acids. V was pared by 1 base and J by 1 base, with 9 bases of the junction left unmatched. CDR1 and CDR2 from the germline V gene are SGHNT and YENEEA. Full variable domain (rest looked up from reference TRBV11-3 and TRBJ1-1): EAGVVQSPRYKIIEKKQPVAFWCNPISGHNTLYWYLQNLGQGPELLIRYENEEAVDDSQLPKDRFSAERLKGVDSTLKIQPAELGDSAVYLCASSLVVVRGRNTEAFFGQGTRLTVV.

The chain employs TRBV4-3 and TRBJ2-2; TRBD2 matches at 10 bases. The length of the CDR3 is 18 residues. Per the germline V gene, CDR1 is LGHNA and CDR2 is YSLEER. Losses at the gene ends were 0 bases for V and 3 bases for J; bases not matched to a gene: 7. The CDR3 DNA follows: TGCGCCAGCAGCCAAGAGTTGGTAGCGGGGGGTTACACCGGGGAGCTGTTTTTT. Protein: CASSQELVAGGYTGELFF.

V is TRBV7-9 and J is TRBJ2-7, with D perhaps TRBD2 (5 bases). The V and J ends lost 3 bases and 5 bases respectively, with 8 bases between them. The CDR3 extends over 12 amino acids. Germline CDR1 SEHNR, CDR2 FQNEAQ (reference sequence). The CDR3 nucleotides are TGTGCCAGCAGCTTCGGGGTAGACGAGCAGTACTTC. Encoded protein: CASSFGVDEQYF.

This clone has only a few counts. Mismatch with germline at one junction end may stem from a read error. The chain is built from TRBV7-7 and TRBJ2-2; 8 bases fit TRBD1. Germline values: CDR1 SSHAT, CDR2 FNYEAQ (reference sequence). This CDR3 contains 15 residues. The CDR3 is CASSPDRGNTGELFF. CDR3 in DNA: TGTGCTAGCAGCCCCGACAGGGGAAACACCGGGGAGCTGTTTTTT.

This clone appeared a few times. The chain joins TRBV3-1 (or the pseudogene TRBV3-2) to TRBJ1-6; a possible D gene is TRBD1 (5 bases). Germline CDR1 LGHDT, CDR2 YNNKEL (reference sequence). Trimming removed 2 bases at V and 9 bases at J, with 11 bases between. The length of the CDR3 is 14 residues. The CDR3, as DNA: TGTGCCAGCAGCCAATCATCGGGGGGTTCACCCCTCCACTTT. This gives the protein CASSQSSGGSPLHF.

The chain uses TRBV27 and TRBJ2-7; 9 bases fit TRBD1. Germline V gene data show CDR1 as MNHEY and CDR2 as SMNVEV (reference sequence). The V gene end was trimmed by 6 bases and the J gene end by 4 bases; junction bases not matched to a gene: 19. CDR3 size: 18 residues. CDR3 DNA: TGTGCCAGCAGCCCCCGGGACAGGGAGACCAAACGTTATTACGAGCAGTACTTC. Amino acids: CASSPRDRETKRYYEQYF.

V gene TRBV2 combines with J gene TRBJ2-7, with TRBD2 matching 7 bases. Trimming removed 2 bases from V and 7 bases from J; junction bases left unmatched: 8. Germline lookup yields CDR1 SNHLY and CDR2 FYNNEI. This CDR3 is built from 14 residues. For the CDR3, the DNA is TGTGCCAGCAGTGAAACGGGGGGTGTGTGGGAGCAGTACTTC. It yields the protein CASSETGGVWEQYF.

The CDR3 nucleotides read TGCGCCAGCACGGGGACAGGAGACACTGAAGCTTTCTTT. Translating it yields CASTGTGDTEAFF. This chain uses TRBV5-1 with TRBJ1-1, with 8 bases that match TRBD1. V lost 6 bases to trimming and J lost 3 bases; unmatched junction nucleotides: 4. Per the germline V gene, CDR1 is SGHRS and CDR2 is YFSETQ. This CDR3 has 13 residues.

The V and J genes are TRBV4-1 and TRBJ1-4; TRBD1 aligns across 9 bases. The CDR3 is made up of 16 amino acids. V was pared by 3 bases and J by 7 bases, with 9 bases of the junction left unmatched. The germline gives CDR1 MGHRA, CDR2 YSYEKL. CDR3 protein: CASSQPPGQGSEKLFF. Written as DNA, the CDR3 is TGCGCCAGCAGCCAGCCCCCCGGACAGGGGAGTGAAAAACTGTTTTTT.

Notes on this clone: In the same sample, other DNA sequences code for this CDR3. This chain joins TRBV4-3 and TRBJ2-7; TRBD2 matches 9 bases. Germline V CDR1 and CDR2: LGHNA, YSLEER. V shed 1 base and J 2 bases; nucleotides not matched to a gene: 3. CDR3 size: 15 residues. The CDR3 here is CASSQAASGAYEQYF. The CDR3 nucleotides read TGCGCCAGCAGCCAAGCCGCTAGCGGGGCCTACGAGCAGTACTTC.

The V and J genes are TRBV27 and TRBJ1-4, with D hard to call. Deletions cut 3 bases from V and 0 bases from J, with 5 bases between. The CDR3 runs to 14 residues. From germline, CDR1 is MNHEY and CDR2 SMNVEV (reference sequence). CDR3 bases: TGTGCCAGCAGTTTTTTAGCAACTAATGAAAAACTGTTTTTT. Translating it yields CASSFLATNEKLFF.

This chain uses TRBV19 with TRBJ2-5, with 9 bases matching TRBD1. The CDR3 has 15 residues. Germline CDR1 reads LNHDA; CDR2 reads SQIVND (reference sequence). The V and J ends lost 5 bases and 0 bases, in that order; junction bases with no gene match: 4. In DNA, the CDR3 is TGTGCCAGTAGTTCCGGGACAGGGTACCAAGAGACCCAGTACTTC. This translates into CASSSGTGYQETQYF.